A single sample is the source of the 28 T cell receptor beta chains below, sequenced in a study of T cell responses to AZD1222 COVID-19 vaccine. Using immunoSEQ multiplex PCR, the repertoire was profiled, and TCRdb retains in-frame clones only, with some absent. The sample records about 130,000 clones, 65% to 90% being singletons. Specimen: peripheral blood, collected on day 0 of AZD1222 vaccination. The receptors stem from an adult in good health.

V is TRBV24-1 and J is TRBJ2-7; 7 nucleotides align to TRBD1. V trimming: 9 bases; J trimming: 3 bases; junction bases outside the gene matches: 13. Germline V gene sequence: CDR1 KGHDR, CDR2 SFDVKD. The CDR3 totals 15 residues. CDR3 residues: CATETLQGNFYEQYF. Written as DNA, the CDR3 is TGTGCCACCGAAACCCTACAGGGGAACTTCTACGAGCAGTACTTC.

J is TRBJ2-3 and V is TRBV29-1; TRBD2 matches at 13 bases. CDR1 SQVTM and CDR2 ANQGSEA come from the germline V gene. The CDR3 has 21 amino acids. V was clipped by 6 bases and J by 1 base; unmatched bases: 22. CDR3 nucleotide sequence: TGCAGCGTGGGGGCCCGGACTAGCGGGGGCTTTAGGTTTTGGGGCACAGATACGCAGTATTTT. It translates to CSVGARTSGGFRFWGTDTQYF.

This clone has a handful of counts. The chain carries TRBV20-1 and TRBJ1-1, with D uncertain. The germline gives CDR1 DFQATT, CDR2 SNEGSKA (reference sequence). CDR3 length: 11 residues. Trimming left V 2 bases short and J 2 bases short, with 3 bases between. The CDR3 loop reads CSARPNTEAFF. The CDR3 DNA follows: TGCAGTGCTAGACCCAACACTGAAGCTTTCTTT.

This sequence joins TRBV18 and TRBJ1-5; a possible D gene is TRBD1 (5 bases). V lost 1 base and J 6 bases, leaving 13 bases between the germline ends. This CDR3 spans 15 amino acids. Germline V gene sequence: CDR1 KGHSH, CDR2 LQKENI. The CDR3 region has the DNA TGTGCCAGCTCACCACTAAGGGGCATGGGTCAGCCCCAGCATTTT. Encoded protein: CASSPLRGMGQPQHF.

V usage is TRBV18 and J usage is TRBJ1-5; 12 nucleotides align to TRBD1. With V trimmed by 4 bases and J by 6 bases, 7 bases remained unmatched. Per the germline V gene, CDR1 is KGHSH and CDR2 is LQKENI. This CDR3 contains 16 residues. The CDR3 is CASSLLGQGAIQPQHF. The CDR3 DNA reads TGTGCCAGCTCACTACTGGGACAGGGGGCAATTCAGCCCCAGCATTTT. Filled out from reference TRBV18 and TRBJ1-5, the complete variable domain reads NAGVMQNPRHLVRRRGQEARLRCSPMKGHSHVYWYRQLPEEGLKFMVYLQKENIIDESGMPKERFSAEFPKEGPSILRIQQVVRGDSAAYFCASSLLGQGAIQPQHFGDGTRLSIL.

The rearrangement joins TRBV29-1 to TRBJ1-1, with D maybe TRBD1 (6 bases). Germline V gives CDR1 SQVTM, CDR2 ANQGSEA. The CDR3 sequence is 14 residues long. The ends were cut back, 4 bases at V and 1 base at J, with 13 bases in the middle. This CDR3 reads CSVGSGQTNTEAFF. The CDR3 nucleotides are TGCAGCGTTGGTTCCGGACAGACGAACACTGAAGCTTTCTTT.

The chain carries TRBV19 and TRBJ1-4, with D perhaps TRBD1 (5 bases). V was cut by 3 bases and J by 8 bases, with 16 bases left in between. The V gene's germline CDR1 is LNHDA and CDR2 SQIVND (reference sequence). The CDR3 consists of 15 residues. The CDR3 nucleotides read TGTGCCAGTAGTATGCTCGGGCAGGGTGAAGAAAAACTGTTTTTT. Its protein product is CASSMLGQGEEKLFF.

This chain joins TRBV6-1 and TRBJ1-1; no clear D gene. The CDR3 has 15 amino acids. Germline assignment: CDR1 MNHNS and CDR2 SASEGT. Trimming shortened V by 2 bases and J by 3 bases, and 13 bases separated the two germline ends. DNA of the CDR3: TGTGCCAGCAGTGAAAAAAGGTGGCCCGACACTGAAGCTTTCTTT. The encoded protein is CASSEKRWPDTEAFF.

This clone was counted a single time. CDR3 residues: CASSLGGGGKGYGYTF. The CDR3 coding sequence is TGTGCCAGCAGCCTGGGAGGGGGCGGTAAGGGCTATGGCTACACCTTC. This chain connects TRBV28 to TRBJ1-2; 7 nucleotides agree with TRBD1. The CDR3 is 16 amino acids. V shed 6 bases, J shed 4 bases, and the junction held 14 bases outside the gene matches. The V gene's germline CDR1 is MDHEN and CDR2 SYDVKM.

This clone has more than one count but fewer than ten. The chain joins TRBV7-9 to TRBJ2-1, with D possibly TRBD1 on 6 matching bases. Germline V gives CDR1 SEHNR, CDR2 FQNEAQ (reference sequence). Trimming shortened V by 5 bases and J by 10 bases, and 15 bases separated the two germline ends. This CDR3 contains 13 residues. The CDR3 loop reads CASSPWGPEEQFF. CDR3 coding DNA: TGTGCCAGCAGCCCTTGGGGGCCCGAAGAGCAGTTCTTC.

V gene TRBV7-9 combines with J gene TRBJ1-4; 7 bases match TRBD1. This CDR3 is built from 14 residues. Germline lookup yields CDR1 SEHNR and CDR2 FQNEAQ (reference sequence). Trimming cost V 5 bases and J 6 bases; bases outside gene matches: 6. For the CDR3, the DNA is TGTGCCAGCAGCGCTAATCAGGGGGATGAAAAACTGTTTTTT. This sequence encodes CASSANQGDEKLFF.

For the CDR3, the DNA is TGTGCCAGCTCACCATTTTCCAGCGGGGGGGGAGGTGAGCAGTTCTTC. Protein: CASSPFSSGGGGEQFF. The gene calls are TRBV18 and TRBJ2-1; 10 positions match TRBD2. The CDR3 length is 16 residues. With 2 bases clipped from V and 9 bases from J, the junction kept 10 bases outside the gene matches. Germline-derived CDR1 and CDR2 are KGHSH and LQKENI. The entire variable domain, with the rest obtained from reference TRBV18 and TRBJ2-1, is as follows: NAGVMQNPRHLVRRRGQEARLRCSPMKGHSHVYWYRQLPEEGLKFMVYLQKENIIDESGMPKERFSAEFPKEGPSILRIQQVVRGDSAAYFCASSPFSSGGGGEQFFGPGTRLTVL.

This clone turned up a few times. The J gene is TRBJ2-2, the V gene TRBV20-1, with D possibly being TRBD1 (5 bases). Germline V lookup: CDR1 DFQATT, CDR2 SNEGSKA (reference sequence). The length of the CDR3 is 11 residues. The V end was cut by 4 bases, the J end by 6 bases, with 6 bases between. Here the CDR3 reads CSATGSGELFF. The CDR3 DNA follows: TGCAGTGCTACAGGGTCCGGGGAGCTGTTTTTT.

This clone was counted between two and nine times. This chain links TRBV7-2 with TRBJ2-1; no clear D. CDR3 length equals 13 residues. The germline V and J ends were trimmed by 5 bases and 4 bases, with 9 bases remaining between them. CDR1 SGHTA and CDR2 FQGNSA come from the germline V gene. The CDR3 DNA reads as TGTGCCAGCAGCCCCGGAAGGTACAATGAGCAGTTCTTC. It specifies CASSPGRYNEQFF.

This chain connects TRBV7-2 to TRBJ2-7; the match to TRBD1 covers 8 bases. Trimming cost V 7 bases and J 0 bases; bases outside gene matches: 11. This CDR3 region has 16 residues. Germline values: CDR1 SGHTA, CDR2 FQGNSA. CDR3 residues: CASTRTGIVGSYEQYF. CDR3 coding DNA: TGTGCCAGCACCCGGACAGGGATTGTAGGCTCCTACGAGCAGTACTTC.

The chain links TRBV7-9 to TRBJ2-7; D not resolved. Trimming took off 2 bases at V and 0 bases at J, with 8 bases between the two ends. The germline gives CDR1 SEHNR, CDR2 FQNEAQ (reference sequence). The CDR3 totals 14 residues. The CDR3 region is CASSLSAASYEQYF. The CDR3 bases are TGTGCCAGCAGCTTAAGCGCAGCCTCCTACGAGCAGTACTTC. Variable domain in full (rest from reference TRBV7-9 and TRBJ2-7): DTGVSQNPRHKITKRGQNVTFRCDPISEHNRLYWYRQTLGQGPEFLTYFQNEAQLEKSRLLSDRFSAERPKGSFSTLEIQRTEQGDSAMYLCASSLSAASYEQYFGPGTRLTVT.

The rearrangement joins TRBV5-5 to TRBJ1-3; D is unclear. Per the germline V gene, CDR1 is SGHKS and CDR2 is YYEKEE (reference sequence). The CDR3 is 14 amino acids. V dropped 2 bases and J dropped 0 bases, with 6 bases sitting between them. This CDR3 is CASSLQGSGNTIYF. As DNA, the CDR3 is TGTGCCAGCAGCTTACAAGGCTCTGGAAACACCATATATTTT.

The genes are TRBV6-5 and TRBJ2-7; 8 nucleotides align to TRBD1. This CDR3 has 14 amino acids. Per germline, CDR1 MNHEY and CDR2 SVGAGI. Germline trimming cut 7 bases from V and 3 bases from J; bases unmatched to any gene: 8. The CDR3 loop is CASIQGTGDYEQYF. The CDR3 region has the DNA TGTGCCAGCATACAAGGGACAGGAGACTACGAGCAGTACTTC.

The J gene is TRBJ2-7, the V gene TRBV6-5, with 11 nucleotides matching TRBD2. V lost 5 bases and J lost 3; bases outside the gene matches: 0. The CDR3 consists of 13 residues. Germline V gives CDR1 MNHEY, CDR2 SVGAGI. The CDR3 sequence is CASSLAGGYEQYF. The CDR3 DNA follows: TGTGCCAGCAGTCTAGCGGGGGGCTACGAGCAGTACTTC.

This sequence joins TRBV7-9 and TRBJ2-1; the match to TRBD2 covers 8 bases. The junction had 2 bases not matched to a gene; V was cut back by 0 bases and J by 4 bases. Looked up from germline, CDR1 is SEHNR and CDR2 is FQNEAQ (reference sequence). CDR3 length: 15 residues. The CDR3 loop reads CASSLAGLVYNEQFF. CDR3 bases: TGTGCCAGCAGCTTAGCGGGACTAGTTTACAATGAGCAGTTCTTC.

The CDR3 loop is CASSFNRGNEQFF. CDR3 nucleotide sequence: TGTGCCAGCAGCTTTAACAGGGGAAATGAGCAGTTCTTC. The chain uses TRBV7-2 and TRBJ2-1; TRBD1 agrees at 7 bases. V was pared by 3 bases and J by 7 bases, with 3 bases of the junction left unmatched. This CDR3 spans 13 amino acids. Looked up from germline, CDR1 is SGHTA and CDR2 is FQGNSA.

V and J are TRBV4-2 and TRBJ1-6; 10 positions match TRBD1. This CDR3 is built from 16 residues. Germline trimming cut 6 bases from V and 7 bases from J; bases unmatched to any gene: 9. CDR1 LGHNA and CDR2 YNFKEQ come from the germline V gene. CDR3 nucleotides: TGTGCCAGCAGTCCGGAGACAGGGGGCAAAAATTCACCCCTCCACTTT. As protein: CASSPETGGKNSPLHF.

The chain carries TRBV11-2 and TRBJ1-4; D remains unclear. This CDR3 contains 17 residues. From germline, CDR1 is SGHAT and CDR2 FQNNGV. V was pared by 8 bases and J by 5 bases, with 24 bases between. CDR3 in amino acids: CASAPTKGRLENEKLFF. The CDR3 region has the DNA TGTGCCAGCGCCCCAACCAAAGGTAGACTAGAGAATGAAAAACTGTTTTTT.

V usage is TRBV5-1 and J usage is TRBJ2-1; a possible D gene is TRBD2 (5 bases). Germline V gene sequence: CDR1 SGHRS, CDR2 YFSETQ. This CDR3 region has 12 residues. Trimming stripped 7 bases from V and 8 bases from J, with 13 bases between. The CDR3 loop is CASRREGYEQFF. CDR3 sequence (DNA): TGCGCCAGCCGCCGGGAAGGGTATGAGCAGTTCTTC.

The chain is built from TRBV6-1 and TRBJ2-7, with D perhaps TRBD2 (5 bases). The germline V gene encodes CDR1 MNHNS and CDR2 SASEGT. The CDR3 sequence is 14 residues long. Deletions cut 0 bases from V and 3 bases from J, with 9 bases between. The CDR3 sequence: CASSEAGGGYEQYF. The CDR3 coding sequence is TGTGCCAGCAGTGAAGCCGGCGGAGGCTACGAGCAGTACTTC.

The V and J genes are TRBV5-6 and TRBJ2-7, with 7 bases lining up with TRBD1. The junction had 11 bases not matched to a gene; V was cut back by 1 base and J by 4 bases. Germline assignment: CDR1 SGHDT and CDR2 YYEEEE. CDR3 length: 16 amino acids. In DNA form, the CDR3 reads TGTGCCAGCAGCTTGTGGGGTGGGCAGGGGGTTTACGAGCAGTACTTC. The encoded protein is CASSLWGGQGVYEQYF.

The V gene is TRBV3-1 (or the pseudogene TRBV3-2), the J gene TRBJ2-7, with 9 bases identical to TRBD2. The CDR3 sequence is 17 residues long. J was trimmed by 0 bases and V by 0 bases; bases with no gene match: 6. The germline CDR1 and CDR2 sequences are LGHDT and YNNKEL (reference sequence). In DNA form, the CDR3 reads TGTGCCAGCAGCCAAGATGGGGTAGCGGGGGACTCCTACGAGCAGTACTTC. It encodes CASSQDGVAGDSYEQYF.

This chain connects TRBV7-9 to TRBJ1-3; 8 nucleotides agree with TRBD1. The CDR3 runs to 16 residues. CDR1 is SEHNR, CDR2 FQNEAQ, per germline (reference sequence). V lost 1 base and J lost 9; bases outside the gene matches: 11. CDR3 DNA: TGTGCCAGCAGCTTAGACCTGGACAGGGATTTAGGCACCATATATTTT. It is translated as CASSLDLDRDLGTIYF. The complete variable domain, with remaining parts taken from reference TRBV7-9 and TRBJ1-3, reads DTGVSQNPRHKITKRGQNVTFRCDPISEHNRLYWYRQTLGQGPEFLTYFQNEAQLEKSRLLSDRFSAERPKGSFSTLEIQRTEQGDSAMYLCASSLDLDRDLGTIYFGEGSWLTVV.